This section outlines one TCR beta chain sequence together with its context. This record belongs to a study of T cells after somatic rescue of genetic block. Germline values: CDR1 SGHAT, CDR2 FQNNGV. The V and J ends lost 5 bases and 4 bases, in that order; junction bases with no gene match: 8. The CDR3 length is 16 residues. This table comes from immunoSEQ multiplex PCR, and its TCRdb copy is limited to in-frame clones, with some not included. The sample consists of tens of thousands of clones, roughly 90% of them appearing once. The chain couples TRBV11-2 to TRBJ2-3, with 11 bases that match TRBD2. Material for sequencing was peripheral blood mononuclear cells (PBMCs). The sequence was obtained from a man aged 25 to 45. The CDR3 loop reads CASSTTLAGVSDTQYF. DNA for the CDR3: TGTGCCAGCAGCACGACACTAGCGGGGGTTTCAGATACGCAGTATTTT.